This record looks at one TCR beta chain sequence and its context. Its antigen remains unidentified. This table comes from immunoSEQ multiplex PCR, and its TCRdb copy is limited to in-frame clones, with some not included. The sample includes 48,000 or so clones, 65% to 85% seen only once; the top ten take roughly 1.2%. The data stem from a study of OX40 agonist ivuxolimab in advanced cancers. Study details: Patients received ivuxolimab, an agonistic anti-OX40 (CD134) antibody. The dose of intravenous ivuxolimab that patients received every 2 weeks ranged from 0.01 to 10 mg/kg. The dose-escalation cohort had hepatocellular carcinoma, melanoma, renal cell or head and neck cancer. The study, taken as a whole, reports: Antigen specificity was not determined for the expanded peripheral T cells.

Germline loops: CDR1 MNHEY, CDR2 SVGAGI. With 2 bases clipped from V and 10 bases from J, the junction kept 5 bases outside the gene matches. The CDR3 consists of 13 residues. The sequences come from CD4+ or CD8+ T cells sorted from blood, collected in a trial of the OX40 agonist ivuxolimab. The chain links TRBV6-5 to TRBJ2-1; 7 nucleotides align to TRBD2. The clonotype was recovered from an adult with an advanced solid tumor such as melanoma, head and neck, liver or kidney cancer. The CDR3, as DNA: TGTGCCAGCAGTTACGTAAGGGGAGGGGAGCAGTTCTTC. Its translation is CASSYVRGGEQFF.